Reported below is one TCR beta chain. Its antigen is currently unknown. Data came from immunoSEQ multiplex PCR; TCRdb stores just in-frame clones and leaves some out. The sample has nearly 100,000 clones, 90% seen once. The data belong to a study of graft-versus-host responses after intestinal transplantation. Study findings and constraints: Graft-donor T cell macrochimerism coincided with high graft-versus-host to host-versus-graft clonal ratios in allografts.

The CDR3 contains 14 residues. The germline gives CDR1 SGHTA, CDR2 FQGNSA. The V gene end was trimmed by 5 bases and the J gene end by 2 bases; junction bases not matched to a gene: 3. The chain links TRBV7-2 to TRBJ1-2; TRBD1 agrees at 9 bases. The sample in question was PBMCs, obtained 450 to 480 days after intestinal transplant. The origin of this receptor is a human patient who received an intestinal transplant, so some T cells may come from the graft donor. The CDR3: CASSVTGGNYGYTF. CDR3 nucleotides: TGTGCCAGCAGCGTGACAGGGGGGAACTATGGCTACACCTTC.